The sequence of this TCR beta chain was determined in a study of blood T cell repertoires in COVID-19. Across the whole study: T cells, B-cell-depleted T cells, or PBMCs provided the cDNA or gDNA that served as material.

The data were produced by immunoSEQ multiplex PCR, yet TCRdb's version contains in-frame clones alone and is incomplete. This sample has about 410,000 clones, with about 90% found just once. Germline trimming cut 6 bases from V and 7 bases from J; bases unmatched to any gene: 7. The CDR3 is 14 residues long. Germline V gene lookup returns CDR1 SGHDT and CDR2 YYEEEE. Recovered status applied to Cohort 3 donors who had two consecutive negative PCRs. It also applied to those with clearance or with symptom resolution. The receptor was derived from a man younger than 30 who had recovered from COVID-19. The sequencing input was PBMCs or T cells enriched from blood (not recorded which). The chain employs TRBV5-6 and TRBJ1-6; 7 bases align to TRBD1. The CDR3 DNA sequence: TGTGCCAGCATCCGACAGGGAGCGAATTCACCCCTCCACTTT. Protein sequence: CASIRQGANSPLHF.